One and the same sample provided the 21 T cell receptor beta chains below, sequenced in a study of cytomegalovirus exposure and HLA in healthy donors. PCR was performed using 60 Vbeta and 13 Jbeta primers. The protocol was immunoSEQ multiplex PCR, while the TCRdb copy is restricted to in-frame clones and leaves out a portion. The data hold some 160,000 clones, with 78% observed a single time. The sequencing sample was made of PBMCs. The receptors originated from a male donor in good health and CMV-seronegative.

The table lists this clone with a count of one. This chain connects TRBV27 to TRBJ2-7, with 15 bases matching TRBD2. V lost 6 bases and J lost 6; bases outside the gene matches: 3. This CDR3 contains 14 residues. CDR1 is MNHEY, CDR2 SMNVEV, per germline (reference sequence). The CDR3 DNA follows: TGTGCCAGCAGCTGGACTAGCGGGAGGGGCGAGCAGTACTTC. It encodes CASSWTSGRGEQYF.

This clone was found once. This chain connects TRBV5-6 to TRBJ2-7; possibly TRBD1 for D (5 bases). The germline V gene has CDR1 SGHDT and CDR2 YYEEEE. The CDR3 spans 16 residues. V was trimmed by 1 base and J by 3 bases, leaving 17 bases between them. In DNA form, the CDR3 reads TGTGCCAGCAGCTTGATCTTAAGGACAAACAACTACGAGCAGTACTTC. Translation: CASSLILRTNNYEQYF.

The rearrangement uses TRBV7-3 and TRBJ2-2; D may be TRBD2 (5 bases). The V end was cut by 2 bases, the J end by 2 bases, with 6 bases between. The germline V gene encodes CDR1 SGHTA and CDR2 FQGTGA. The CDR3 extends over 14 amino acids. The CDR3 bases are TGTGCCAGCAGCTTAGGAGGAAACACCGGGGAGCTGTTTTTT. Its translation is CASSLGGNTGELFF. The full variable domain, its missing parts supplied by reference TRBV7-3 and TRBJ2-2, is GAGVSQTPSNKVTEKGKYVELRCDPISGHTALYWYRQSLGQGPEFLIYFQGTGAADDSGLPNDRFFAVRPEGSVSTLKIQRTERGDSAVYLCASSLGGNTGELFFGEGSRLTVL.

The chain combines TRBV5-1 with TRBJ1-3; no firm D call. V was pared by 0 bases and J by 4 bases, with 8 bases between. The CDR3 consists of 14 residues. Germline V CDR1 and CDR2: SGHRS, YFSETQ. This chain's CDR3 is CASSLEAYGNTIYF. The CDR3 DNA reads TGCGCCAGCAGCTTGGAAGCTTACGGAAACACCATATATTTT.

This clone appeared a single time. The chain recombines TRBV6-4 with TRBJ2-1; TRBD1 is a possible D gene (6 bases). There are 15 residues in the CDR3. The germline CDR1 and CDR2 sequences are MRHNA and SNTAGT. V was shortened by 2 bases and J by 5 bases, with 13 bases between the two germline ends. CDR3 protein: CASSDTVGQNNEQFF. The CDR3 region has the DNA TGTGCCAGCAGTGACACCGTCGGACAGAACAATGAGCAGTTCTTC.

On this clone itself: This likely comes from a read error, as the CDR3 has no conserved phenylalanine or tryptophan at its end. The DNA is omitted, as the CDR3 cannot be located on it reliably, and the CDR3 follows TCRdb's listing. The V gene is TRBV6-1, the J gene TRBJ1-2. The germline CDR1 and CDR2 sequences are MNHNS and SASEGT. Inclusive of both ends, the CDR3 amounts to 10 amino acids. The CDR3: CASSEGPLFL.

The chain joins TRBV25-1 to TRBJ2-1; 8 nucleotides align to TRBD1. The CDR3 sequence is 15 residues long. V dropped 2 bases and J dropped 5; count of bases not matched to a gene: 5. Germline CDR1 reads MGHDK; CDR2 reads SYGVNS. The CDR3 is CASSEPGGLNNEQFF. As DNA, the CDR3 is TGTGCCAGCAGTGAACCAGGGGGCCTAAACAATGAGCAGTTCTTC.

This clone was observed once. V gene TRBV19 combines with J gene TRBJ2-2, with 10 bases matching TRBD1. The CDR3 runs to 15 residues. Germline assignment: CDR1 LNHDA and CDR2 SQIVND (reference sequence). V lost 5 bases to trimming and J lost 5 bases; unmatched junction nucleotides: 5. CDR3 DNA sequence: TGTGCCAGTAGTGACGGACAGGGGGGAACCGGGGAGCTGTTTTTT. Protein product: CASSDGQGGTGELFF.

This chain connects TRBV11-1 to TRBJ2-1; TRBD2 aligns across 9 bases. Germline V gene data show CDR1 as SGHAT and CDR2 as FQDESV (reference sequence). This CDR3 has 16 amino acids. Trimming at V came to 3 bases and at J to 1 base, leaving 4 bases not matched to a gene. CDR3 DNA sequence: TGTGCCAGCAGCTTTCGGCGGGGGGGTTCCTACAATGAGCAGTTCTTC. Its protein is CASSFRRGGSYNEQFF.

The CDR3: CASSGGQASNQPQHF. DNA for the CDR3: TGTGCCAGTAGTGGGGGACAGGCCAGCAATCAGCCCCAGCATTTT. The chain carries TRBV19 and TRBJ1-5; TRBD1 matches at 8 bases. Germline values: CDR1 LNHDA, CDR2 SQIVND (reference sequence). The junction had 4 bases not matched to a gene; V was cut back by 5 bases and J by 1 base. There are 15 residues in the CDR3. The variable domain in full, with the rest retrieved from reference TRBV19 and TRBJ1-5, is DGGITQSPKYLFRKEGQNVTLSCEQNLNHDAMYWYRQDPGQGLRLIYYSQIVNDFQKGDIAEGYSVSREKKESFPLTVTSAQKNPTAFYLCASSGGQASNQPQHFGDGTRLSIL.

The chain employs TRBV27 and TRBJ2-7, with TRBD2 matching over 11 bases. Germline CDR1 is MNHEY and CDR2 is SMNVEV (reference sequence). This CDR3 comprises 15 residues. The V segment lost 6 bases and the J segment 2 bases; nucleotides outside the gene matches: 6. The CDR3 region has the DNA TGTGCCAGCAGACCACTAGCGGGGGACACCTACGAGCAGTACTTC. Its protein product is CASRPLAGDTYEQYF.

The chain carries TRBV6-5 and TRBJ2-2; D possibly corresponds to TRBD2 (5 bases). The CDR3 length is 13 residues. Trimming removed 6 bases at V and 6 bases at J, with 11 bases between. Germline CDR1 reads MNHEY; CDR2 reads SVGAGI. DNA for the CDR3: TGTGCCAGCAGCATACTAGAGGCCGGGGAGCTGTTTTTT. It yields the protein CASSILEAGELFF.

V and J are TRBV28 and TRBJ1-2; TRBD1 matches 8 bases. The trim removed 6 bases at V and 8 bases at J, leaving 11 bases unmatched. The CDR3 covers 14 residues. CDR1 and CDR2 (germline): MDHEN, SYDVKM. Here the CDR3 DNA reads TGTGCCAGCAGACCCACAGGGGGTCCGTCGGGCTACACCTTC. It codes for CASRPTGGPSGYTF.

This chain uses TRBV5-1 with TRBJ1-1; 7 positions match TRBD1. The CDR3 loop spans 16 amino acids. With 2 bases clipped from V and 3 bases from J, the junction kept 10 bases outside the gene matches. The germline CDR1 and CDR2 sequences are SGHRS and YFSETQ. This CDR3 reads CASSFTGGGQYTEAFF. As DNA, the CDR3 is TGCGCCAGCAGCTTCACGGGTGGGGGACAGTACACTGAAGCTTTCTTT.

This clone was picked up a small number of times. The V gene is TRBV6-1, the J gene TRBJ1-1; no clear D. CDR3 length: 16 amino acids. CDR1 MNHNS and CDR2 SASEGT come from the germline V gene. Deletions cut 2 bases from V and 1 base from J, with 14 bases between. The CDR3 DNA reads TGTGCCAGCAGTGAAATCTATGGAGGCACGAACACTGAAGCTTTCTTT. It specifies CASSEIYGGTNTEAFF.

This CDR3 is CASSLDRVHEQYF. As DNA, the CDR3 is TGTGCCAGCAGTTTGGACAGGGTGCACGAGCAGTACTTC. The rearrangement links TRBV27 to TRBJ2-7, with 8 bases fitting TRBD1. Trimming at V came to 3 bases and at J to 5 bases, leaving 3 bases not matched to a gene. Germline V gives CDR1 MNHEY, CDR2 SMNVEV (reference sequence). The CDR3 is made up of 13 amino acids.

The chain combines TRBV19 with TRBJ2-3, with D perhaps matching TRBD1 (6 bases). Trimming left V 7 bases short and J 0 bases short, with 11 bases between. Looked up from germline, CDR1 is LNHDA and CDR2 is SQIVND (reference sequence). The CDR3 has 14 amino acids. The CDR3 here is CASTTGHSTDTQYF. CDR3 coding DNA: TGTGCCAGTACTACGGGACACAGCACAGATACGCAGTATTTT.

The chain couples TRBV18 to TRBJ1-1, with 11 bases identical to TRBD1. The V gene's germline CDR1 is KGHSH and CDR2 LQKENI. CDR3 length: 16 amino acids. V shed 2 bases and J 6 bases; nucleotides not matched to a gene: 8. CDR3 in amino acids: CASSPRTGGGRAEAFF. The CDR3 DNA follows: TGTGCCAGCTCACCAAGGACAGGGGGCGGTAGGGCTGAAGCTTTCTTT.

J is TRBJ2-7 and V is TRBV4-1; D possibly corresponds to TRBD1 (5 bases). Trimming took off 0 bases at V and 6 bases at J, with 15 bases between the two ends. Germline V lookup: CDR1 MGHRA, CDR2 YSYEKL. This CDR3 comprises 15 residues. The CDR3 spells CASSQEGAEKGEQYF. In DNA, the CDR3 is TGCGCCAGCAGCCAAGAAGGGGCAGAGAAGGGCGAGCAGTACTTC.

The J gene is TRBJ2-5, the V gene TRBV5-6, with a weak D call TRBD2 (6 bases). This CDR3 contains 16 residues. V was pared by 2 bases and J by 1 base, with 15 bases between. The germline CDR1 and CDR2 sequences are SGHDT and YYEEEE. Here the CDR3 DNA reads TGTGCCAGCAGCTTAGGGGCAGGGAGGACCCAAGAGACCCAGTACTTC. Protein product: CASSLGAGRTQETQYF. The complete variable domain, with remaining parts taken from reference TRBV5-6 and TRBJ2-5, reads DAGVTQSPTHLIKTRGQQVTLRCSPKSGHDTVSWYQQALGQGPQFIFQYYEEEERQRGNFPDRFSGHQFPNYSSELNVNALLLGDSALYLCASSLGAGRTQETQYFGPGTRLLVL.

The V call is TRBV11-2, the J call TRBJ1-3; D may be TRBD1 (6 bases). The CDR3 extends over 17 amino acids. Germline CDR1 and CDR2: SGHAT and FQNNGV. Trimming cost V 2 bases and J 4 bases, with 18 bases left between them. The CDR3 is CASSLSPAGAKGNTIYF. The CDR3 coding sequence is TGTGCCAGCAGCTTATCCCCAGCGGGGGCGAAAGGAAACACCATATATTTT.